This entry lists 20 T cell receptor beta chains sequenced from one sample in a study of blood T cell repertoires in COVID-19. Repertoires were generated with immunoSEQ multiplex PCR, while TCRdb's copy carries only in-frame clones and drops some. This table holds 50,000 to 70,000 clones, about 75% found once. Sequenced input: peripheral blood. These receptor sequences come from a man between 50 and 59 years old with active or convalescent COVID-19.

The rearrangement joins TRBV18 to TRBJ1-5; a weak D match, TRBD1 (5 bases). CDR1 is KGHSH, CDR2 LQKENI, per germline. The CDR3 runs to 13 residues. V was pared by 2 bases and J by 4 bases, with 6 bases between. The CDR3: CASSPGANQPQHF. The DNA of the CDR3 is TGTGCCAGCTCACCAGGGGCTAATCAGCCCCAGCATTTT.

The rearrangement joins TRBV29-1 to TRBJ1-1; 9 positions match TRBD1. CDR3 length: 12 amino acids. With 7 bases clipped from V and 4 bases from J, the junction kept 4 bases outside the gene matches. CDR1 and CDR2 from the germline V gene are SQVTM and ANQGSEA. CDR3 DNA: TGCAGCGCCGGGACAGGGAGCACTGAAGCTTTCTTT. It yields the protein CSAGTGSTEAFF.

This sequence joins TRBV18 and TRBJ1-2; 8 bases line up with TRBD1. CDR3 size: 14 residues. After removal of 2 bases from V and 3 bases from J, the junction contained 2 bases not matched to a gene. Germline CDR1 and CDR2: KGHSH and LQKENI. CDR3: CASSPEQGDYGYTF. The CDR3, as DNA: TGTGCCAGCTCACCAGAACAGGGGGACTATGGCTACACCTTC.

For the CDR3, the DNA is TGTGCCAGCAGTGGGGGGGGACAGGGGAATGAAAAACTGTTTTTT. Translating it yields CASSGGGQGNEKLFF. V usage is TRBV2 and J usage is TRBJ1-4; TRBD1 agrees at 10 bases. The CDR3 spans 15 residues. CDR1 and CDR2 (germline): SNHLY, FYNNEI. With 4 bases clipped from V and 5 bases from J, the junction kept 4 bases outside the gene matches.

The V gene is TRBV4-1, the J gene TRBJ2-3, with 8 nucleotides matching TRBD1. Germline V CDR1 and CDR2: MGHRA, YSYEKL. V shed 4 bases, J shed 6 bases, and the junction held 0 bases outside the gene matches. CDR3 length: 12 amino acids. CDR3 DNA sequence: TGCGCCAGCAGCCGGACAGGGGATACGCAGTATTTT. This sequence encodes CASSRTGDTQYF.

The chain has TRBV19 and TRBJ1-2; weak D call: TRBD1 (5 bases). Germline CDR1 and CDR2: LNHDA and SQIVND (reference sequence). The CDR3 extends over 14 amino acids. The V end lost 4 bases, the J end lost 0 bases, and 9 bases lay between the germline ends. The CDR3 coding sequence is TGTGCCAGTAGTACAACAGGAGCTAACTATGGCTACACCTTC. Encoded protein: CASSTTGANYGYTF.

The V and J genes are TRBV24-1 and TRBJ2-7; 9 nucleotides line up with TRBD1. The trim removed 5 bases at V and 1 base at J, leaving 8 bases unmatched. Germline-derived CDR1 and CDR2 are KGHDR and SFDVKD. CDR3 length equals 16 residues. CDR3 sequence reads: CATSVLGQGFSYEQYF. CDR3 nucleotides: TGTGCCACCAGTGTTTTAGGACAGGGGTTTTCCTACGAGCAGTACTTC.

The chain carries TRBV11-3 and TRBJ2-2; 7 nucleotides match TRBD2. The CDR3 loop spans 16 amino acids. Germline CDR1 is SGHNT and CDR2 is YENEEA. V dropped 4 bases and J dropped 2; count of bases not matched to a gene: 7. In DNA, the CDR3 is TGTGCCAGCAGCTGGGAGGGAGGACCCAACACCGGGGAGCTGTTTTTT. Its protein product is CASSWEGGPNTGELFF. Based on the CDR3 plus reference TRBV11-3 and TRBJ2-2, the full variable domain is EAGVVQSPRYKIIEKKQPVAFWCNPISGHNTLYWYLQNLGQGPELLIRYENEEAVDDSQLPKDRFSAERLKGVDSTLKIQPAELGDSAVYLCASSWEGGPNTGELFFGEGSRLTVL.

The chain employs TRBV4-1 and TRBJ2-1; maybe TRBD1 (5 bases). Trimming took off 5 bases at V and 2 bases at J, with 13 bases between the two ends. CDR1 MGHRA and CDR2 YSYEKL come from the germline V gene. This CDR3 region has 15 residues. CDR3 bases: TGCGCCAGCAGCTTTCCGGACACGGCCTACAATGAGCAGTTCTTC. Protein product: CASSFPDTAYNEQFF.

This clone was observed a few times. This chain connects TRBV5-6 to TRBJ2-5; D gene ambiguous. The V gene's germline CDR1 is SGHDT and CDR2 YYEEEE. Trimming removed 4 bases at V and 3 bases at J, with 10 bases between. CDR3 length: 13 residues. The CDR3 nucleotides read TGTGCCAGCAGCCAGTTAGGAGAAGAGACCCAGTACTTC. Its protein is CASSQLGEETQYF.

The chain uses TRBV6-6 and TRBJ1-1, with D perhaps TRBD1 (6 bases). The CDR3 contains 15 residues. CDR1 MNHNY and CDR2 SVGAGI come from the germline V gene (reference sequence). V was pared by 5 bases and J by 1 base, with 14 bases between. The CDR3 loop reads CASSPTDRPNTEAFF. The CDR3, as DNA: TGTGCCAGCAGTCCAACCGACAGGCCGAACACTGAAGCTTTCTTT.

This chain links TRBV10-3 with TRBJ1-1, with D possibly TRBD1 on 5 matching bases. Trimming shortened V by 3 bases and J by 4 bases, and 12 bases separated the two germline ends. The CDR3 contains 14 residues. Germline CDR1 reads ENHRY; CDR2 reads SYGVKD. The CDR3 is CAISDMGTGTEAFF. The CDR3 DNA is TGTGCCATCAGTGACATGGGAACAGGCACTGAAGCTTTCTTT.

This clone showed up just a few times. The V and J genes are TRBV7-2 and TRBJ1-6; perhaps TRBD1 as D (6 bases). Germline assignment: CDR1 SGHTA and CDR2 FQGNSA. This CDR3 has 14 residues. Trimming cost V 5 bases and J 7 bases, with 12 bases left between them. The DNA of the CDR3 is TGTGCCAGCAGCAGACAGGTTGGCAATTCACCCCTCCACTTT. Amino acid sequence: CASSRQVGNSPLHF.

V and J are TRBV18 and TRBJ2-7, with 9 bases aligning to TRBD1. The V gene's germline CDR1 is KGHSH and CDR2 LQKENI. The J segment lost 5 bases and the V segment lost 3 bases, leaving 14 bases of the junction unmatched. This CDR3 is 17 amino acids long. The CDR3 reads CASSPSPPGQGIHEQYF. Written as DNA, the CDR3 is TGTGCCAGCTCACCGTCCCCCCCGGGACAGGGTATTCACGAGCAGTACTTC. The full variable domain, in which reference TRBV18 and TRBJ2-7 provide the parts outside the CDR3, is NAGVMQNPRHLVRRRGQEARLRCSPMKGHSHVYWYRQLPEEGLKFMVYLQKENIIDESGMPKERFSAEFPKEGPSILRIQQVVRGDSAAYFCASSPSPPGQGIHEQYFGPGTRLTVT.

The V gene is TRBV7-9, the J gene TRBJ2-7, with 7 bases that match TRBD2. V lost 0 bases and J lost 3; bases outside the gene matches: 8. The CDR3 loop spans 16 amino acids. CDR1 SEHNR and CDR2 FQNEAQ come from the germline V gene (reference sequence). DNA of the CDR3: TGTGCCAGCAGCTTAGCTTCTAGCGGAAGTCACTACGAGCAGTACTTC. Its protein is CASSLASSGSHYEQYF.

The rearrangement joins TRBV7-9 to TRBJ1-5, with D unresolved. Trimming removed 7 bases at V and 9 bases at J, with 10 bases between. The CDR3 contains 11 residues. Germline CDR1 SEHNR, CDR2 FQNEAQ (reference sequence). Here the CDR3 DNA reads TGTGCCAGCACCACCCGTTCGCCCCAGCATTTT. Its translation: CASTTRSPQHF.

The chain is built from TRBV7-2 and TRBJ2-5; 11 nucleotides match TRBD2. The junction had 6 bases not matched to a gene; V was cut back by 5 bases and J by 1 base. Germline assignment: CDR1 SGHTA and CDR2 FQGNSA. The CDR3 spans 16 residues. CDR3 region: CASSLGLAAIQETQYF. DNA for the CDR3: TGTGCCAGCAGCCTGGGACTAGCGGCGATCCAAGAGACCCAGTACTTC.

The J gene is TRBJ2-2, the V gene TRBV19; tentatively, D is TRBD2 (5 bases). Looked up from germline, CDR1 is LNHDA and CDR2 is SQIVND (reference sequence). This CDR3 contains 16 residues. V lost 8 bases and J 7 bases, leaving 23 bases between the germline ends. DNA for the CDR3: TGTGCCAGTTTCCCCGGGGTAGCGAGATACAGCGGGGAGCTGTTTTTT. It is translated as CASFPGVARYSGELFF.

The chain links TRBV24-1 to TRBJ2-1; the match to TRBD2 covers 10 bases. CDR3 length equals 16 residues. Germline V CDR1 and CDR2: KGHDR, SFDVKD. Trimming cost V 3 bases and J 7 bases; bases outside gene matches: 8. The CDR3 here is CATSDGGVAGGNEQFF. The CDR3 DNA reads TGTGCCACCAGTGATGGGGGGGTAGCGGGAGGAAATGAGCAGTTCTTC.

The chain employs TRBV2 and TRBJ2-2, with D perhaps TRBD2 (6 bases). CDR3 size: 15 residues. The germline CDR1 and CDR2 sequences are SNHLY and FYNNEI. Deletions cut 7 bases from V and 2 bases from J, with 14 bases between. DNA for the CDR3: TGTGCCAGCATAAGGGACTTTTCTAACACCGGGGAGCTGTTTTTT. It encodes CASIRDFSNTGELFF.